The rows below give T cell receptor beta chains drawn from one sample of a study of T cell responses to AZD1222 COVID-19 vaccine. Repertoires were generated with immunoSEQ multiplex PCR, while TCRdb's copy carries only in-frame clones and drops some. This table has around 130,000 clones, roughly 88% appearing once. The specimen was peripheral blood, collected 28 days after the second AZD1222 dose. These receptor sequences come from an adult who received the AZD1222 COVID-19 vaccine. The CDR3 runs from the conserved cysteine through the conserved F or W. A D gene is named only where the DNA matches it firmly. Size values are once, few and many counts, or a class for expanded clones, and some rows have none.

j_call | d_call | clone_size | v_call | cdr3_nt | cdr3_aa
TRBJ2-7 | TRBD2 | . | TRBV4-1 | TGCGCCAGCAGCCATCGGACTAGCGGGGGGGACGAGCAGTACTTC | CASSHRTSGGDEQYF
TRBJ2-7 | . | . | TRBV5-1 | TGCGCCAGCAGCCTCGGGAATGAGGGTTTCGAGCAGTACTTC | CASSLGNEGFEQYF
TRBJ2-5 | TRBD2 | . | TRBV29-1 | TGCAGCGTTTTCGGACTAGCGGGAGGATTTATAGAGACCCAGTACTTC | CSVFGLAGGFIETQYF
TRBJ1-4 | . | . | TRBV4-2 | TGTGCCAGCAGCCAAGATTACAAGGCCAAGGGGTTTTTT | CASSQDYKAKGFF
TRBJ2-6 | . | . | TRBV28 | TGTGCCAGCAGTTTACCGGGCCGGGAAGTCCTGACTTTC | CASSLPGREVLTF
TRBJ2-7 | . | . | TRBV9 | TGTGCCAGCAGCCTTCGGGACGGTACCTACGAGCAGTACTTC | CASSLRDGTYEQYF
TRBJ2-7 | . | . | TRBV5-1 | TGCGCCAGCAGCGTGGACCACTCCTACGAGCAGTACTTC | CASSVDHSYEQYF
TRBJ2-1 | . | once | TRBV19 | TGTGCCAGTAGTATTTTAGCCGGGACGAGGTTTAATGAGCAGTTCTTC | CASSILAGTRFNEQFF
TRBJ1-2 | TRBD1 | once | TRBV27 | TGTGCCAGCAGTTCGGGGACAGGACTGGTTGGCTACACCTTC | CASSSGTGLVGYTF
TRBJ2-1 | TRBD2 | once | TRBV7-8 | TGTGCCAGCAGCTCGACTAGCGGGGGGTACAATGAGCAGTTCTTC | CASSSTSGGYNEQFF
TRBJ2-2 | . | . | TRBV7-8 | TGTGCCAGCAGCTTCTTGCGGGGGAACACCGGGGAGCTGTTTTTT | CASSFLRGNTGELFF
TRBJ1-5 | . | . | TRBV2 | TGTGCCATCCGGGACAGCAATCAGCCCCAGCATTTT | CAIRDSNQPQHF
TRBJ2-1 | TRBD2 | . | TRBV19 | TGTGCCAGTAGTATAGTTGGCCTCCTAGCGGGAGTTGCGAATGAGCAGTTCTTC | CASSIVGLLAGVANEQFF
TRBJ1-1 | . | . | TRBV18 | TGTGCCAGCTCACCACAACAGCTGAACACTGAAGCTTTCTTT | CASSPQQLNTEAFF
TRBJ2-7 | . | . | TRBV7-8 | TGTGCCAGCAGCTCTCATTACGGGGCGGAGTACTTC | CASSSHYGAEYF
TRBJ1-6 | . | . | TRBV9 | TGTGCCAGCAGCGATCCGACCGGAGGGGCGAGTTATAATTCACCCCTCCACTTT | CASSDPTGGASYNSPLHF
TRBJ1-4 | . | . | TRBV6-5 | TGTGCCAGCTCTAGATCAAGGGGTGATGAAAAACTGTTTTTT | CASSRSRGDEKLFF
TRBJ1-1 | . | . | TRBV12-3/TRBV12-4 | TGTGCCAGCAGTTGGACAACGGACACTGAAGCTTTCTTT | CASSWTTDTEAFF
TRBJ2-1 | TRBD1 | . | TRBV28 | TGTGCCAGCAGTGCCAGGGGACAGTTCGAGCAGTTCTTC | CASSARGQFEQFF
TRBJ2-3 | . | . | TRBV2 | TGTGCCAGCAGAGACGACCAGCGTGGGCGGGGAGATACGCAGTATTTT | CASRDDQRGRGDTQYF
TRBJ1-6 | . | . | TRBV6-5 | TGTGCCAGCAGAGACCCCGGGGTTAATTCACCCCTCCACTTT | CASRDPGVNSPLHF
TRBJ2-3 | TRBD1 | . | TRBV3-1/TRBV3-2 | TGTGCCAGCGGACAGGGGACCTCCACAGATACGCAGTATTTT | CASGQGTSTDTQYF
TRBJ2-3 | . | . | TRBV5-4 | TGTGCCAGCAGCACCTTTAGCACAGATACGCAGTATTTT | CASSTFSTDTQYF
TRBJ2-7 | . | once | TRBV5-8 | TGTGCCAGCAGCTTGGGGCAGTGGGACGAGCAGTACTTC | CASSLGQWDEQYF
TRBJ1-4 | . | . | TRBV9 | TGTGCCAGCAGCGCAGGATGGGGATCTGAAAAACTGTTTTTT | CASSAGWGSEKLFF
TRBJ2-2 | . | . | TRBV10-1 | TGCGCCAGCACCAACGGGACTCCGAACACCGGGGAGCTGTTTTTT | CASTNGTPNTGELFF
TRBJ1-5 | . | . | TRBV6-1 | TGTGCCAGCAGTGAAAAGAGGCGACCAACGGGACCCCAGCATTTT | CASSEKRRPTGPQHF
TRBJ1-4 | . | . | TRBV7-8 | TGTGCCAGCAGCTTACGTCGGGACTGGGGAAATGAAAAACTGTTTTTT | CASSLRRDWGNEKLFF
TRBJ1-2 | . | . | TRBV28 | TGTGCCAGCAGTACCCCCGGACAGCCATCGGTCTTC | CASSTPGQPSVF
TRBJ2-1 | TRBD1 | . | TRBV6-1 | TGTGCCAGCAGTGAAGGGGTGGGACAGACCTACAATGAGCAGTTCTTC | CASSEGVGQTYNEQFF
TRBJ2-5 | TRBD2 | . | TRBV5-1 | TGCGCCAGCAGCTTGGTGGTAGCGGGGGGCCAAGAGACCCAGTACTTC | CASSLVVAGGQETQYF
TRBJ2-1 | . | . | TRBV5-1 | TGCGCCAGCAGCTTGTTGCCGAACAATGAGCAGTTCTTC | CASSLLPNNEQFF
TRBJ1-1 | . | . | TRBV27 | TGTGCCAGCAGGGGGACAAGTATGAACACTGAAGCTTTCTTT | CASRGTSMNTEAFF
TRBJ2-7 | . | . | TRBV6-5 | TGTGCCAGCAGTTCAAGGTACGAGCAGTACTTC | CASSSRYEQYF
TRBJ2-7 | . | . | TRBV28 | TGTGCCAGCAGAACGCATCGGTTAGGGACACTTCACTCCTACGAGCAGTACTTC | CASRTHRLGTLHSYEQYF
TRBJ2-5 | TRBD2 | . | TRBV24-1 | TGTGCCACCAGTGATTTTGCGGGAGGGGAGACCCAGTACTTC | CATSDFAGGETQYF
TRBJ2-1 | TRBD1 | . | TRBV3-1/TRBV3-2 | TGTGCCAGCACCCGGGACAGGGATTCCTACAATGAGCAGTTCTTC | CASTRDRDSYNEQFF
TRBJ2-3 | TRBD2 | . | TRBV19 | TGTGCCAGTAGTATCGGCGGGAGAGACACAGATACGCAGTATTTT | CASSIGGRDTDTQYF
TRBJ2-7 | . | . | TRBV11-3 | TGTGCCAGCAGCTTACGTGACGGTTACTACGAGCAGTACTTC | CASSLRDGYYEQYF
TRBJ2-3 | TRBD2 | . | TRBV30 | TGTGCCTGGAGTGTAATGGGGGCGGGAGGGCCCGCTAGCACAGATACGCAGTATTTT | CAWSVMGAGGPASTDTQYF
TRBJ2-2 | TRBD1 | . | TRBV9 | TGTGCCAGCAGCGCCGACAGGGCCGGCGGGGAGCTGTTTTTT | CASSADRAGGELFF
TRBJ2-5 | . | . | TRBV7-9 | TGTGCCAGCAGCCCTACAGGGCCCGGGAAGACCCAGTACTTC | CASSPTGPGKTQYF
TRBJ2-7 | . | . | TRBV7-2 | TGTGCCAGCAGCTTTTCTCGGAGCGGGTCCTACGAGCAGTACTTC | CASSFSRSGSYEQYF
TRBJ2-5 | . | . | TRBV4-3 | TGCGCCAGCAGCCAAGGCTTGACAGATAAAGAGACCCAGTACTTC | CASSQGLTDKETQYF
TRBJ2-2 | . | . | TRBV6-5 | TGTGCCAGCAGTTACGATGATCACACCGGGGAGCTGTTTTTT | CASSYDDHTGELFF
TRBJ1-2 | TRBD1 | . | TRBV19 | TGTGCCAGTAGTATACTGAACAGGGGGGTCTATGGCTACACCTTC | CASSILNRGVYGYTF
TRBJ1-1 | . | . | TRBV7-2 | TGTGCCAGCCACCCTCCGGCGGCAGGGCCGAACACTGAAGCTTTCTTT | CASHPPAAGPNTEAFF
TRBJ1-5 | . | . | TRBV7-9 | TGTGCCAGCAGCTTATTGGGTCGCAATCAGCCCCAGCATTTT | CASSLLGRNQPQHF
TRBJ2-7 | . | . | TRBV10-1 | TGCGCCAGCAGTGATAGGCCAGCCGGGGAGCAGTACTTC | CASSDRPAGEQYF
TRBJ1-1 | TRBD1 | . | TRBV27 | TGTGCCAGCAGTACCTCGACAGGGGGGGGCTCTGAAGCTTTCTTT | CASSTSTGGGSEAFF
TRBJ1-1 | . | . | TRBV2 | TGTGCCAGCAGTGTAGGGGTGAACACTGAAGCTTTCTTT | CASSVGVNTEAFF
TRBJ2-1 | TRBD2 | once | TRBV5-1 | TGCGCCAGCAGCCCCACCCCGACCGGGACTAGCCTCCATGAGCAGTTCTTC | CASSPTPTGTSLHEQFF
TRBJ2-3 | TRBD2 | . | TRBV6-2/TRBV6-3 | TGTGCCAGCAGTTACCCCACGGATCAGCGGGGAAGCACAGATACGCAGTATTTT | CASSYPTDQRGSTDTQYF
TRBJ1-2 | . | . | TRBV28 | TGTGCCAGCAGTAAGTCCCTGGATGGCTACACCTTC | CASSKSLDGYTF